The 8 T cell receptor beta chains below all came from one sample that was sequenced in a study of OX40 agonist ivuxolimab in advanced cancers. Assay used: immunoSEQ multiplex PCR; TCRdb lists only in-frame clones, some missing. The sample shows tens of thousands of clones, 90% of them seen only once. This specimen consisted of CD4+ or CD8+ T cells sorted from blood, obtained in a trial of the OX40 agonist ivuxolimab. The receptors come from an adult with an advanced solid tumor such as melanoma, head and neck, liver or kidney cancer.

The rearrangement links TRBV28 to TRBJ1-2; TRBD1 matches 7 bases. The CDR3 extends over 13 amino acids. The ends lost 7 bases at V and 8 bases at J; junction bases unmatched: 10. The germline V gene has CDR1 MDHEN and CDR2 SYDVKM. The CDR3 coding sequence is TGTGCCAGCACAAAAGGCAGGGGGGAGGGCTACACCTTC. Translated, it gives CASTKGRGEGYTF.

V usage is TRBV7-2 and J usage is TRBJ2-7; TRBD1 might be the D (7 bases). This CDR3 has 15 amino acids. Between the trimmed V and J ends, which lost 5 bases and 3 bases, there was a span of 17 bases. CDR1 SGHTA and CDR2 FQGNSA come from the germline V gene. This CDR3 is CASSQGGLAIYEQYF. CDR3 coding DNA: TGTGCCAGCAGCCAGGGGGGACTGGCAATCTACGAGCAGTACTTC.

V usage is TRBV6-5 and J usage is TRBJ1-1; possibly TRBD1 for D (6 bases). V was shortened by 7 bases and J by 3 bases, with 12 bases between the two germline ends. Per the germline V gene, CDR1 is MNHEY and CDR2 is SVGAGI. This CDR3 is 13 amino acids long. The CDR3 nucleotides are TGTGCCAGCACCACGGACAGTTACACTGAAGCTTTCTTT. Translation gives CASTTDSYTEAFF.

This chain links TRBV10-3 with TRBJ2-1, with 8 bases fitting TRBD1. The CDR3 extends over 15 amino acids. J gave up 5 bases and V 6 bases, and 9 bases lay outside the gene matches. The germline V gene has CDR1 ENHRY and CDR2 SYGVKD. CDR3 protein: CAIRPGQGIDNEQFF. Here the CDR3 DNA reads TGTGCCATCAGACCCGGACAGGGTATAGACAATGAGCAGTTCTTC.

The V gene is TRBV28, the J gene TRBJ2-6; no reliable D call. V was trimmed by 5 bases and J by 4 bases, leaving 18 bases between them. Germline values: CDR1 MDHEN, CDR2 SYDVKM. The CDR3 totals 17 residues. The CDR3 is CASSPRARRRGANVLTF. The CDR3 DNA reads TGTGCCAGCAGTCCCCGGGCACGGCGACGGGGGGCCAACGTCCTGACTTTC.

V usage is TRBV25-1 and J usage is TRBJ1-3, with unresolved D. CDR3 size: 13 residues. V was clipped by 4 bases and J by 1 base, with 5 bases between them. Looked up from germline, CDR1 is MGHDK and CDR2 is SYGVNS. Here the CDR3 reads CASSGGSGNTIYF. CDR3 coding DNA: TGTGCCAGCAGTGGTGGTTCTGGAAACACCATATATTTT.

The chain links TRBV11-3 to TRBJ2-1; a possible D gene is TRBD1 (6 bases). The V and J ends lost 5 bases and 6 bases respectively, with 11 bases between them. The CDR3 is 13 residues long. CDR1 SGHNT and CDR2 YENEEA come from the germline V gene. The DNA for the CDR3 is TGTGCCAGCAGCCAGGACAGTTTCAATGAGCAGTTCTTC. Protein: CASSQDSFNEQFF. The whole variable domain, filled in from reference TRBV11-3 and TRBJ2-1, reads EAGVVQSPRYKIIEKKQPVAFWCNPISGHNTLYWYLQNLGQGPELLIRYENEEAVDDSQLPKDRFSAERLKGVDSTLKIQPAELGDSAVYLCASSQDSFNEQFFGPGTRLTVL.

The chain recombines TRBV6-5 with TRBJ1-4, with D possibly matching TRBD1 (6 bases). The CDR3 has 14 residues. Per the germline V gene, CDR1 is MNHEY and CDR2 is SVGAGI. V was shortened by 5 bases and J by 5 bases, with 12 bases between the two germline ends. As DNA, the CDR3 is TGTGCCAGCAGTCGAAACACAGGGAATGAAAAACTGTTTTTT. It codes for CASSRNTGNEKLFF.